Listed here are 16 T cell receptor beta chains from one sample, sequenced in a study of T cell changes during pregnancy in multiple sclerosis. The protocol was immunoSEQ multiplex PCR, while the TCRdb copy is restricted to in-frame clones and leaves out a portion. Of 40,000 to 50,000 clones listed, 85% to 95% are singletons. The sequencing used CD8+ T cells from peripheral blood mononuclear cells, collected after pregnancy. Source of these receptors: a female donor with multiple sclerosis, enrolled in a pregnancy study.

Points on this clone: This sample also contains other DNA sequences that code for the same CDR3. The rearrangement links TRBV27 to TRBJ2-7; 11 positions match TRBD1. This CDR3 is built from 14 residues. Germline CDR1 reads MNHEY; CDR2 reads SMNVEV (reference sequence). V shed 6 bases, J shed 2 bases, and the junction held 3 bases outside the gene matches. CDR3 DNA sequence: TGTGCCAGCAGCCCGGGACAGGGGGCCTACGAGCAGTACTTC. This gives the protein CASSPGQGAYEQYF.

The chain employs TRBV5-5 and TRBJ1-4; D not resolved. In germline, CDR1 is SGHKS, CDR2 YYEKEE (reference sequence). V was clipped by 3 bases and J by 3 bases, with 15 bases between them. CDR3 length: 16 amino acids. The CDR3 loop is CASSSSNSSPNEKLFF. The CDR3 nucleotides read TGTGCCAGCAGCTCCTCGAACAGTTCACCTAATGAAAAACTGTTTTTT.

In its sample, this clone ranks as medium-sized. The rearrangement uses TRBV4-2 and TRBJ1-2, with D uncertain. V lost 0 bases and J lost 4, with 15 bases in between. CDR3 size: 16 residues. Germline CDR1 is LGHNA and CDR2 is YNFKEQ. In nucleotides, the CDR3 is TGTGCCAGCAGCCAAGATCAGGCCAGGCAGCCCTATGGCTACACCTTC. Translating gives CASSQDQARQPYGYTF.

The genes are TRBV5-8 and TRBJ2-7; 8 bases are shared with TRBD1. The length of the CDR3 is 17 residues. The trim removed 2 bases at V and 3 bases at J, leaving 13 bases unmatched. CDR1 and CDR2 from the germline V gene are SGHTS and YDEGEE. The CDR3 here is CASSFREVDRAGYEQYF. Here the CDR3 DNA reads TGTGCCAGCAGCTTTAGGGAGGTGGACAGGGCTGGCTACGAGCAGTACTTC.

J is TRBJ2-6 and V is TRBV21-1; the table assigns TRBD1, which was not confirmed against the DNA. TRBV21-1 is given as a pseudogene. This CDR3 has 13 residues. CDR3 coding DNA: TGTGCCAGCGTCAGCTCTGGGGCCAACGTCCTGACTTTC. It encodes CASVSSGANVLTF.

This sequence joins TRBV27 and TRBJ1-2; possibly TRBD1 for D (6 bases). The CDR3 spans 15 residues. V was pared by 2 bases and J by 4 bases, with 14 bases between. Germline CDR1 is MNHEY and CDR2 is SMNVEV (reference sequence). The CDR3 is CASSLGRGYRYGYTF. CDR3 bases: TGTGCCAGCAGTTTAGGCAGGGGTTACCGCTATGGCTACACCTTC.

This rearrangement joins TRBV18 to TRBJ2-1, with 10 bases lining up with TRBD1. The CDR3 runs to 17 residues. Germline CDR1 and CDR2: KGHSH and LQKENI. Germline trimming cut 5 bases from V and 1 base from J; bases unmatched to any gene: 8. The CDR3 DNA sequence: TGTGCCAGCTCAACCCCGGACAGGGGGGCTTCCTACAATGAGCAGTTCTTC. Its translation is CASSTPDRGASYNEQFF. The whole variable domain, filled in from reference TRBV18 and TRBJ2-1, reads NAGVMQNPRHLVRRRGQEARLRCSPMKGHSHVYWYRQLPEEGLKFMVYLQKENIIDESGMPKERFSAEFPKEGPSILRIQQVVRGDSAAYFCASSTPDRGASYNEQFFGPGTRLTVL.

This clone was recorded once. The chain recombines TRBV15 with TRBJ1-1; perhaps TRBD1 as D (5 bases). The V and J ends lost 7 bases and 1 base respectively, with 13 bases between them. The germline V gene has CDR1 LNHNV and CDR2 YYDKDF (reference sequence). This CDR3 region has 14 residues. The CDR3 here is CATTGGEPNTEAFF. CDR3 coding DNA: TGTGCCACCACCGGAGGGGAGCCGAACACTGAAGCTTTCTTT. Filled out from reference TRBV15 and TRBJ1-1, the complete variable domain reads DAMVIQNPRYQVTQFGKPVTLSCSQTLNHNVMYWYQQKSSQAPKLLFHYYDKDFNNEADTPDNFQSRRPNTSFCFLDIRSPGLGDTAMYLCATTGGEPNTEAFFGQGTRLTVV.

Sample share makes this clone medium-sized. The chain couples TRBV7-9 to TRBJ1-2; tentatively, D is TRBD1 (5 bases). Trimming removed 3 bases from V and 6 bases from J, with 20 bases in between. CDR1 and CDR2 from the germline V gene are SEHNR and FQNEAQ (reference sequence). There are 16 residues in the CDR3. The CDR3 nucleotides read TGTGCCAGCAGCTTCCATGTAGACCTCACGGGGGATGGCTACACCTTC. It yields the protein CASSFHVDLTGDGYTF.

This clone appeared once. The chain couples TRBV2 to TRBJ2-1; maybe TRBD1 (5 bases). Germline CDR1 SNHLY, CDR2 FYNNEI. Between the trimmed V and J ends, which lost 4 bases and 8 bases, there was a span of 12 bases. This CDR3 spans 13 amino acids. The CDR3 DNA sequence: TGTGCCAGCAGTGCGGCAGGGAAGGATGAGCAGTTCTTC. Protein sequence: CASSAAGKDEQFF.

This rearrangement joins TRBV11-2 to TRBJ1-1; D unresolved. The CDR3 loop spans 14 amino acids. Germline CDR1 reads SGHAT; CDR2 reads FQNNGV. V was trimmed by 4 bases and J by 5 bases, leaving 14 bases between them. This CDR3 reads CASSWPWSSTEAFF. Here the CDR3 DNA reads TGTGCCAGCAGCTGGCCATGGAGTAGTACTGAAGCTTTCTTT.

This chain connects TRBV13 to TRBJ2-1; 14 bases fit TRBD2. The CDR3 runs to 16 residues. The V gene's germline CDR1 is PRHDT and CDR2 FYEKMQ (reference sequence). V shed 2 bases, J shed 7 bases, and the junction held 4 bases outside the gene matches. The CDR3 protein is CASSLRLAGGLNEQFF. Written as DNA, the CDR3 is TGTGCCAGCAGCTTAAGACTAGCGGGGGGGCTTAATGAGCAGTTCTTC.

The chain carries TRBV19 and TRBJ1-1, with D perhaps TRBD1 (6 bases). The V end was cut by 7 bases, the J end by 2 bases, with 14 bases between. Germline CDR1 and CDR2: LNHDA and SQIVND (reference sequence). The CDR3 contains 14 residues. CDR3 sequence: CASISRGGNTEAFF. For the CDR3, the DNA is TGTGCCAGTATCTCAAGGGGGGGCAACACTGAAGCTTTCTTT.

This clone was detected a few times. The same CDR3 can be traced to other DNA sequences in this sample. The chain combines TRBV7-3 with TRBJ2-7; 10 bases line up with TRBD2. Germline assignment: CDR1 SGHTA and CDR2 FQGTGA. This CDR3 has 14 amino acids. J was trimmed by 7 bases and V by 5 bases; bases with no gene match: 8. The CDR3 sequence: CASSPRLAGGEQYF. The CDR3 coding sequence is TGTGCCAGCAGCCCCAGACTAGCGGGCGGGGAGCAGTACTTC. Using reference TRBV7-3 and TRBJ2-7 for the parts outside the CDR3, the full variable domain is GAGVSQTPSNKVTEKGKYVELRCDPISGHTALYWYRQSLGQGPEFLIYFQGTGAADDSGLPNDRFFAVRPEGSVSTLKIQRTERGDSAVYLCASSPRLAGGEQYFGPGTRLTVT.

The V and J genes are TRBV5-1 and TRBJ2-7; D unresolved. The CDR3 covers 14 residues. Germline V gene sequence: CDR1 SGHRS, CDR2 YFSETQ. Trimming cost V 0 bases and J 4 bases, with 11 bases left between them. CDR3 in DNA: TGCGCCAGCAGCTTGGACAGTAACGATTACGAGCAGTACTTC. As protein: CASSLDSNDYEQYF.

The gene calls are TRBV28 and TRBJ2-7; 9 bases map to TRBD2. The CDR3 covers 16 residues. The germline CDR1 and CDR2 sequences are MDHEN and SYDVKM. Losses at the gene ends were 7 bases for V and 2 bases for J; bases not matched to a gene: 12. The CDR3 protein is CASTLIAGDPTYEQYF. CDR3 DNA: TGTGCCAGCACCCTGATAGCGGGAGACCCCACCTACGAGCAGTACTTC.